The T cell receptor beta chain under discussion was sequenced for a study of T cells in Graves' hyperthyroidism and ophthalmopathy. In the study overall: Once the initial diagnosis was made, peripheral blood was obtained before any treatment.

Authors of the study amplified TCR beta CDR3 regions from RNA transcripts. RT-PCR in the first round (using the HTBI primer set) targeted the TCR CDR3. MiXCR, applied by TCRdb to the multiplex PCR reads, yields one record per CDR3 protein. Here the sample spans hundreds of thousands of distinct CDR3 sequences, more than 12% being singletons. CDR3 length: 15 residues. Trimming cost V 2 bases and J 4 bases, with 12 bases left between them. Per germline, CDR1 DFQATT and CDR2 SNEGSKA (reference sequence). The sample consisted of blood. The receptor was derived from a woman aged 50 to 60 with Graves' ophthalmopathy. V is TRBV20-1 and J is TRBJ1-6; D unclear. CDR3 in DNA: TGCAGTGCTAGAAGGCTGGACCTTTATAATTCACCCCTCCACTTT. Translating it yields CSARRLDLYNSPLHF.